The source of this TCR beta chain is a study of follicular helper T cells after annual influenza vaccination. Time point meaning: 2015-2016 season, 7 days after influenza vaccination. Survey level resolution was used for TCRB sequencing. TCRdb's table, derived via immunoSEQ multiplex PCR, lists solely in-frame clones and lacks some. The sample includes 6,000 or so clones, roughly 80% of them seen just once. Germline CDR1 and CDR2: KGHSH and LQKENI. Between the trimmed V and J ends, which lost 3 bases and 8 bases, there was a span of 14 bases. There are 14 residues in the CDR3. This sample comprised CXCR5- memory CD4+ T cells sorted from blood, obtained 7 days after influenza vaccination. This TCR derives from an adult who received the influenza vaccine. V is TRBV18 and J is TRBJ1-5; TRBD1 is a possible D gene (5 bases). The CDR3 region has the DNA TGTGCCAGCTCACCTACCGGGACTCTGGAGCCCCAGCATTTT. This gives the protein CASSPTGTLEPQHF.